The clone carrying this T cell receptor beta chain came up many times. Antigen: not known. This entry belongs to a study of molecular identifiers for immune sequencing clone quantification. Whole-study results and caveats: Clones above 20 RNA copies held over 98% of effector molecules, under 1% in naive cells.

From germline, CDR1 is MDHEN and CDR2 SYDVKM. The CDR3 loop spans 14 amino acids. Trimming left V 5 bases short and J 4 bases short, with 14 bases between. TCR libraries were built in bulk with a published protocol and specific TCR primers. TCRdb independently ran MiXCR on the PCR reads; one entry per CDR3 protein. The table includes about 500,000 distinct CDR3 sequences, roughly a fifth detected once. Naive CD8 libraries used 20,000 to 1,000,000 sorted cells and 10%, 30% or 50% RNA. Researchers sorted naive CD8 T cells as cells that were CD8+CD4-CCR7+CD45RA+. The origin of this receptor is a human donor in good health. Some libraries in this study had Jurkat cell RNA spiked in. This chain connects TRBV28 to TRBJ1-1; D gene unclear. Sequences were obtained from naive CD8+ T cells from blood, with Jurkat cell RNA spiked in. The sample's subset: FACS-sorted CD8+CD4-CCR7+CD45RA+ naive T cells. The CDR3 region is CASSPSPGSTEAFF. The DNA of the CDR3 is TGTGCCAGCAGTCCCTCGCCGGGCTCCACTGAAGCTTTCTTT. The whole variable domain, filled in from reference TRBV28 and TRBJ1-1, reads DVKVTQSSRYLVKRTGEKVFLECVQDMDHENMFWYRQDPGLGLRLIYFSYDVKMKEKGDIPEGYSVSREKKERFSLILESASTNQTSMYLCASSPSPGSTEAFFGQGTRLTVV.